These 14 T cell receptor beta chains were all obtained from the same sample, sequenced in a study of cytomegalovirus exposure and HLA in healthy donors. Sequencing used immunoSEQ multiplex PCR; TCRdb keeps in-frame clones, though not all of them. This repertoire shows approximately 150,000 clones, 80% to 90% found once; its top ten account for about 1.5%. Sequences were obtained from PBMCs. These receptors came from a woman aged 25 to 45 in good health and CMV-seronegative.

The rearrangement links TRBV6-1 to TRBJ1-3; 7 nucleotides align to TRBD1. V lost 2 bases to trimming and J lost 1 base; unmatched junction nucleotides: 17. Germline V gives CDR1 MNHNS, CDR2 SASEGT. This CDR3 is built from 20 residues. The CDR3 spells CASSEKWIRDSPYSGNTIYF. Written as DNA, the CDR3 is TGTGCCAGCAGTGAAAAATGGATTAGGGACAGTCCTTATTCTGGAAACACCATATATTTT.

V and J are TRBV7-2 and TRBJ2-1, with 8 bases matching TRBD2. Trimming took 8 bases from V and 7 from J; bases not matched to a gene: 13. Germline CDR1 is SGHTA and CDR2 is FQGNSA. The CDR3 runs 15 residues. CDR3 residues: CASRGGAGGGNEQFF. CDR3 DNA sequence: TGTGCCAGCCGGGGTGGTGCGGGGGGTGGGAATGAGCAGTTCTTC.

V is TRBV6-5 and J is TRBJ1-1; unclear D gene. V was pared by 2 bases and J by 1 base, with 11 bases between. Germline V gene lookup returns CDR1 MNHEY and CDR2 SVGAGI. This CDR3 spans 15 amino acids. CDR3 loop: CASSYSGLGNTEAFF. CDR3 DNA: TGTGCCAGCAGTTACAGCGGGCTCGGGAACACTGAAGCTTTCTTT.

Regarding this clone: This specimen includes other DNA sequences encoding the same CDR3. V gene TRBV27 combines with J gene TRBJ1-1, with a weak D call TRBD1 (5 bases). There are 14 residues in the CDR3. The V gene lost 5 bases and the J gene lost 2 bases, with 12 bases spanning the gap. Germline assignment: CDR1 MNHEY and CDR2 SMNVEV (reference sequence). The CDR3 here is CASSPGTLNTEAFF. CDR3 DNA sequence: TGTGCCAGCAGTCCGGGGACTCTAAACACTGAAGCTTTCTTT.

The count of this clone is one. The chain uses TRBV6-6 and TRBJ1-1, with TRBD1 as a possible D gene (6 bases). In germline, CDR1 is MNHNY, CDR2 SVGAGI (reference sequence). Trimming cost V 8 bases and J 1 base, with 17 bases left between them. This CDR3 is 15 amino acids long. The CDR3 DNA sequence: TGTGCCAGCTCTGCCGCGGGGGGCAGGAACACTGAAGCTTTCTTT. Translation gives CASSAAGGRNTEAFF.

This clone was detected once. The chain employs TRBV7-9 and TRBJ1-2, with 7 nucleotides matching TRBD1. Trimming took 5 bases from V and 6 from J; bases not matched to a gene: 12. Germline CDR1 is SEHNR and CDR2 is FQNEAQ (reference sequence). This CDR3 is 15 amino acids long. The CDR3, as DNA: TGTGCCAGCAGCCTACTTGACAGGGTTGGGAATGGCTACACCTTC. This encodes CASSLLDRVGNGYTF.

The chain links TRBV27 to TRBJ2-3; a possible D gene is TRBD1 (6 bases). The CDR3 is 14 amino acids. The V gene's germline CDR1 is MNHEY and CDR2 SMNVEV (reference sequence). V lost 5 bases and J lost 3, with 12 bases in between. CDR3 protein: CASSHRAATDTQYF. CDR3 coding DNA: TGTGCCAGCAGTCACAGGGCGGCGACAGATACGCAGTATTTT.

The chain links TRBV9 to TRBJ2-2, with 7 bases lining up with TRBD2. The germline CDR1 and CDR2 sequences are SGDLS and YYNGEE. The CDR3 extends over 15 amino acids. V gave up 0 bases and J gave up 4 bases; unmatched junction bases: 3. The CDR3 DNA reads TGTGCCAGCAGCGTAGGGTGGGGGGGCACCGGGGAGCTGTTTTTT. Protein: CASSVGWGGTGELFF.

The chain couples TRBV13 to TRBJ1-3; D uncertain. This CDR3 comprises 14 residues. The V end was cut by 5 bases, the J end by 4 bases, with 12 bases between. From germline, CDR1 is PRHDT and CDR2 FYEKMQ (reference sequence). For the CDR3, the DNA is TGTGCCAGCAGCCCTAGCGACTCGGGAAACACCATATATTTT. It is translated as CASSPSDSGNTIYF.

The V gene is TRBV19, the J gene TRBJ1-1, with D perhaps TRBD1 (5 bases). The germline V gene has CDR1 LNHDA and CDR2 SQIVND (reference sequence). The CDR3 length is 14 residues. The V gene lost 4 bases and the J gene lost 3 bases, with 12 bases spanning the gap. The CDR3 DNA reads as TGTGCCAGTAGTACCCGCAGGGAATACACTGAAGCTTTCTTT. Protein: CASSTRREYTEAFF.

This clone was detected once. The chain joins TRBV2 to TRBJ2-3; 8 bases are a match to TRBD1. Germline V lookup: CDR1 SNHLY, CDR2 FYNNEI. The CDR3 totals 15 residues. Losses at the gene ends were 8 bases for V and 5 bases for J; bases not matched to a gene: 12. The CDR3 DNA follows: TGTGCCAGCCCGAAAAAGGACAGGGAAGAAGATACGCAGTATTTT. Protein product: CASPKKDREEDTQYF. Full variable domain (missing parts from reference TRBV2 and TRBJ2-3): EPEVTQTPSHQVTQMGQEVILRCVPISNHLYFYWYRQILGQKVEFLVSFYNNEISEKSEIFDDQFSVERPDGSNFTLKIRSTKLEDSAMYFCASPKKDREEDTQYFGPGTRLTVL.

The chain uses TRBV5-1 and TRBJ2-3, with TRBD2 as a possible D gene (5 bases). Between the trimmed V and J ends, which lost 8 bases and 0 bases, there was a span of 19 bases. Germline V gene data show CDR1 as SGHRS and CDR2 as YFSETQ. The CDR3 is 16 amino acids. DNA of the CDR3: TGCGCCAGTAGGCAGATGGGAGTTGCTAGCACAGATACGCAGTATTTT. It translates to CASRQMGVASTDTQYF.

The rearrangement uses TRBV29-1 and TRBJ2-7; D possibly corresponds to TRBD2 (6 bases). CDR1 and CDR2 (germline): SQVTM, ANQGSEA. The germline V and J ends were trimmed by 6 bases and 3 bases, with 12 bases remaining between them. CDR3 size: 12 residues. This CDR3 reads CSVGRGYYEQYF. For the CDR3, the DNA is TGCAGCGTGGGGCGGGGATACTACGAGCAGTACTTC.

This sequence joins TRBV29-1 and TRBJ1-1; D remains ambiguous. V was cut by 6 bases and J by 1 base, with 12 bases left in between. Germline CDR1 is SQVTM and CDR2 is ANQGSEA. The CDR3 has 13 residues. The CDR3 protein is CSVQEVPNTEAFF. DNA of the CDR3: TGCAGCGTCCAGGAAGTCCCGAACACTGAAGCTTTCTTT. The variable domain in full, completed from reference TRBV29-1 and TRBJ1-1, reads SAVISQKPSRDICQRGTSLTIQCQVDSQVTMMFWYRQQPGQSLTLIATANQGSEATYESGFVIDKFPISRPNLTFSTLTVSNMSPEDSSIYLCSVQEVPNTEAFFGQGTRLTVV.